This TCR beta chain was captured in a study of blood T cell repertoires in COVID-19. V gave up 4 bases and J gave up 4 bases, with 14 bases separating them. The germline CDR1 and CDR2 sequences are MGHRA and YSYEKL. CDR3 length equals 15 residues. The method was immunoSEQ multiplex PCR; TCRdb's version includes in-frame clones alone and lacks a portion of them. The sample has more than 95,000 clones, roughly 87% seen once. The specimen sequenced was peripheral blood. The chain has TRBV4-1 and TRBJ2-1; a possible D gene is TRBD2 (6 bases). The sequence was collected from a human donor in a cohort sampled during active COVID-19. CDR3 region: CASSPRLEIYNEQFF. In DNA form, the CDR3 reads TGCGCCAGCAGCCCTAGACTAGAGATTTACAATGAGCAGTTCTTC.